This TCR beta chain was found in a study of T cell clonotyping in hematopoietic cell transplantation (dated by TCRdb to about 2021). Regarding the research as a whole: Recipient samples taken before transplant were obtained following cytoreduction. In the study, roughly 140 blood samples were gathered from roughly 33 consecutive transplant recipients and their related donors. Patients were recruited between late 2015 and 2017 and followed until September 2020 or death. Study-wide conclusions, independent of this receptor: Just a small fraction of recipient repertoires overlapped with donor repertoires, and more than 95% appeared de novo at the given depth. Sample size was limited, and cells were not sorted, so CD4 and CD8 repertoire contributions could not be separated. Broader posttransplant TCR repertoire diversity was predicted by donor and pretransplant recipient Inverse Simpson Index values. A decrease in recipient TCR diversity was observed after transplant, and a progressive increase in pathologically expanded clonotypes was seen from day 30 to day 180.

With regard to this clone: Its target antigen remains unknown. No much larger clone exists at a distance of one base, and base qualities are not known.

From a lookup of the germline V gene (reference sequence), CDR1 and CDR2 are LNHDA and SQIVND. Reading from cysteine to phenylalanine, the CDR3 counts 14 amino acids. Only CDR3 DNA is held: 42 bases, read in frame from base 1. Cut back by 5 bases and 5 bases, the V and J ends lie 15 bases apart. With the immunoSEQ assay, which is a bias-controlled multiplex PCR relying on V- and J-specific primers, TCR beta CDR3 regions were amplified from genomic DNA. In a second PCR step, a proprietary barcode and Illumina adapter sequences were attached to the CDR3 amplicons. An Illumina MiSeq instrument was used to sequence the CDR3 libraries. In the source study's methods: Export and quality control were done with immunoSEQ Analyzer 3.0, while downstream analyses used R Bioconductor and Immunarch. Repertoire metrics were calculated using only productive rearrangements within the normalized downsampled data set. Clonotypes larger than 5 templates in the normalized cohort were defined as pathologically expanded. The Inverse Simpson Index was used to measure repertoire diversity. CMV-specificity analyses were carried out on the non-normalized data set to capture all clonotypes. This immuneACCESS table, as held by TCRdb, lists in-frame sequences with V and J called but not all clones. Of the missing ones, under half trace to an unresolved V gene in checked studies; the others have no known cause. The DNA gave D and trimming, while V, J and clone size come from that table. Here the sample has about 36,000 clones; 90% to 95% occur a single time. The top ten constitute around 1.6% of the sample.

This sample's time point label indicates: recipient sample about 28 days before transplant, after cytoreduction. Blood from recipients was drawn about 28 days before transplant and again at days 30, 100 and 180 after transplant. Using Nuclei Lysis Solution, genomic DNA was extracted from unfractionated peripheral blood mononuclear cells that were either fresh or cryopreserved. This receptor was taken from a man in his forties with chronic myeloid leukemia. Some clones in this sample may be carry-over from other donors' samples. Sequencing used peripheral blood mononuclear cells, obtained before stem cell transplant. The chain employs TRBV19 and TRBJ2-5; a tentative D call is TRBD2 (6 bases match). The CDR3 protein sequence reads: CASSPRGSGETQYF. In nucleotide form, the sequence is TGTGCCAGTAGTCCCCGAGGGAGCGGGGAGACCCAGTACTTC.